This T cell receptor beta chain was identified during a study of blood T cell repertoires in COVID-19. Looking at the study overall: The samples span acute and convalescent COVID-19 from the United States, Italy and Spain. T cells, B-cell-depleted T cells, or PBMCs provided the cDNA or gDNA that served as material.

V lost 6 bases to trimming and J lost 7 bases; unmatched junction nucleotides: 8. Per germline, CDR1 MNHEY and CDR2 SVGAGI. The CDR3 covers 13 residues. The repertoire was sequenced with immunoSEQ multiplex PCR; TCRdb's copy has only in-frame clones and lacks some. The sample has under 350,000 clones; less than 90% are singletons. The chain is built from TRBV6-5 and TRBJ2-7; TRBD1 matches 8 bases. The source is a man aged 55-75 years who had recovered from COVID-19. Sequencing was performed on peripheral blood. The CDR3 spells CASSHDRGWEQYF. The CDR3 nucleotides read TGTGCCAGCAGCCACGACAGGGGTTGGGAGCAGTACTTC.